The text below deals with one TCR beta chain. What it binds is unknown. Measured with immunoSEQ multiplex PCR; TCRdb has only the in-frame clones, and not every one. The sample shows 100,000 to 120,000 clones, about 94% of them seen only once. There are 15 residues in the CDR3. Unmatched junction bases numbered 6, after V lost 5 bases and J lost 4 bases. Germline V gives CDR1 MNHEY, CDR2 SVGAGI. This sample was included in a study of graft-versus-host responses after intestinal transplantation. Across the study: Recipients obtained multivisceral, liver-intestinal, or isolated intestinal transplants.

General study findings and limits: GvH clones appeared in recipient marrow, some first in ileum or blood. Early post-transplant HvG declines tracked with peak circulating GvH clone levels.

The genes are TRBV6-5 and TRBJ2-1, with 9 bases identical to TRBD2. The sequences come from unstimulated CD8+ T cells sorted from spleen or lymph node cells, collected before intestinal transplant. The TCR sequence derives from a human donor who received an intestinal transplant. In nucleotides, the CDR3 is TGTGCCAGCAGTAGTCTAGCGGGACCTTACAATGAGCAGTTCTTC. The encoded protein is CASSSLAGPYNEQFF.